This note documents a single TCR beta chain sequence. Its antigen is unidentified. Clones were read by immunoSEQ multiplex PCR, and TCRdb kept only the in-frame ones, dropping some. In the table there are approximately 5,300 clones, 60% to 70% of which are singletons. This specimen comes from a study of CD8 T cell repertoires and HIV-1 epitope variants. Study background: T cells were stimulated with Twenty-five Gag and Nef peptides separately. Controls were a CMV, EBV and flu pool, Ebola AY9, and no peptide. An approximately nine-day culture received IL-2, IL-7 and IL-15 on days 3 and 7.

Study-wide results and limits: Of about 10 antigen-specific beta clonotypes, about six appeared to cross-react with escape variants.

The trim removed 3 bases at V and 5 bases at J, leaving 7 bases unmatched. This CDR3 contains 15 residues. Germline V gene data show CDR1 as MNHEY and CDR2 as SMNVEV (reference sequence). The sequenced sample was cultured CD8+ T cells derived from PBMCs. The rearrangement links TRBV27 to TRBJ2-7, with 10 bases fitting TRBD1. The receptor was derived from a male donor with HIV. Here the CDR3 DNA reads TGTGCCAGCAGTTTCCCGGGACAGGGGAGGGACGAGCAGTACTTC. This translates into CASSFPGQGRDEQYF.